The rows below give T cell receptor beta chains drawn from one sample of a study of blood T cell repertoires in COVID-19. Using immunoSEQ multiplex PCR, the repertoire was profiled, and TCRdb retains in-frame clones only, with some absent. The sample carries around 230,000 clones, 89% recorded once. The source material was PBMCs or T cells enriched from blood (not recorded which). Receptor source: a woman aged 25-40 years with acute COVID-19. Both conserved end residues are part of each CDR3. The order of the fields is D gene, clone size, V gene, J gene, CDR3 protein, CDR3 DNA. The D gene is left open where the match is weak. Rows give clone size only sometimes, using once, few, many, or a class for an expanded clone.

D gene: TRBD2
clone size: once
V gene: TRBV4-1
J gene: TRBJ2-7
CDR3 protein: CASSQGGLAGTYEQYF
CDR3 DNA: TGCGCCAGCAGCCAAGGAGGTCTAGCGGGGACCTACGAGCAGTACTTC

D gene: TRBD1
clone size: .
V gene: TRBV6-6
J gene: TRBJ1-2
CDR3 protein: CASSYGTGVSYTF
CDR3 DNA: TGTGCCAGCAGTTACGGGACAGGGGTCTCCTACACCTTC

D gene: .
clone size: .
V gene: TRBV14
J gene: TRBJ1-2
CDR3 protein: CASSPAGGARGYTF
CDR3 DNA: TGTGCCAGCAGCCCCGCGGGGGGGGCTAGGGGCTACACCTTC

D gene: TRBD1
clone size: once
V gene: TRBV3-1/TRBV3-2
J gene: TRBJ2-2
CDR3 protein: CASRSWDRNTGELFF
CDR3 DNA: TGTGCCAGCCGGTCTTGGGACAGGAACACCGGGGAGCTGTTTTTT

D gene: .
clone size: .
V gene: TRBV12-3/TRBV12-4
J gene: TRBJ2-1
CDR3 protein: CASSGGLEQFF
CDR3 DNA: TGTGCCAGCAGCGGGGGATTGGAGCAGTTCTTC

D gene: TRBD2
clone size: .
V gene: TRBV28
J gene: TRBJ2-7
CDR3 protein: CASRTRGGGFRYEQYF
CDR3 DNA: TGTGCCAGCAGAACGAGAGGCGGGGGGTTTCGGTACGAGCAGTACTTC

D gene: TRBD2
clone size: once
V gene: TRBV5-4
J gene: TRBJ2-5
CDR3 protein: CASSLVASGGETQYF
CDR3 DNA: TGTGCCAGCAGCTTGGTGGCTAGCGGGGGCGAGACCCAGTACTTC

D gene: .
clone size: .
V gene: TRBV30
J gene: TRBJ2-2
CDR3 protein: CAWREKGSARTGELFF
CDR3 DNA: TGTGCCTGGAGAGAGAAGGGGTCTGCTAGGACCGGGGAGCTGTTTTTT

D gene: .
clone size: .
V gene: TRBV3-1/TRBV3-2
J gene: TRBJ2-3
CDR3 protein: CASSQARADPRDTQYF
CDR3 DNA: TGTGCCAGCAGCCAAGCGCGAGCGGATCCCAGGGATACGCAGTATTTT

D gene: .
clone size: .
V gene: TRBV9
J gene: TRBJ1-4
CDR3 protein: CASSVGTLPAEKLFF
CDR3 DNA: TGTGCCAGCAGCGTCGGGACTTTACCCGCGGAAAAACTGTTTTTT

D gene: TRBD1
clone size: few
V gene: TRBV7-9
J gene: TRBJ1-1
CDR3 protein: CASSLKMGTGKMNTEAFF
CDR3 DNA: TGTGCCAGCAGCTTAAAAATGGGGACAGGGAAAATGAACACTGAAGCTTTCTTT

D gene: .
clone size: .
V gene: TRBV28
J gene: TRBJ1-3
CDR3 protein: CASRSGGRNTIYF
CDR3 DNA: TGTGCCAGCCGCTCGGGGGGGAGAAACACCATATATTTT

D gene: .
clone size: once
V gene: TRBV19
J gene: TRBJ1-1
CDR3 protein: CATHQHERDTEAFF
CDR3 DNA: TGTGCCACCCACCAACATGAGCGGGACACTGAAGCTTTCTTT

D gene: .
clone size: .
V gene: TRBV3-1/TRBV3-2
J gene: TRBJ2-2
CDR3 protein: CASSQGVTSRGYNTGELFF
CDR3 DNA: TGTGCCAGCAGCCAAGGGGTCACCTCTCGGGGATATAACACCGGGGAGCTGTTTTTT

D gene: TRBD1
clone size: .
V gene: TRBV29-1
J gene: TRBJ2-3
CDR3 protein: CSVERQGITDTQYF
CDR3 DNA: TGCAGCGTTGAAAGACAGGGGATCACAGATACGCAGTATTTT

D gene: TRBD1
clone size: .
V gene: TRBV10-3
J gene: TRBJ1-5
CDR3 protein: CAISERQGNNQPQHF
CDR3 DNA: TGTGCCATCAGTGAGCGACAGGGAAACAATCAGCCCCAGCATTTT

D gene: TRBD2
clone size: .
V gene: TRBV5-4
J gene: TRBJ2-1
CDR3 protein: CASSSKGLAGENEQFF
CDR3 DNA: TGTGCCAGCAGCTCGAAGGGACTAGCGGGGGAAAATGAGCAGTTCTTC

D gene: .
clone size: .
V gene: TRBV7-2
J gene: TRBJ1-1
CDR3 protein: CASSLQKLGAFF
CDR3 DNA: TGTGCCAGCAGCCTACAGAAGCTCGGAGCTTTCTTT

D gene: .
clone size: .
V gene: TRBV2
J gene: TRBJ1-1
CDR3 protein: CATRGGPEAFF
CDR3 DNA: TGTGCCACCCGGGGGGGCCCTGAAGCTTTCTTT

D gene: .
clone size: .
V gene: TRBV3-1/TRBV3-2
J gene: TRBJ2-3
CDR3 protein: CASSQDFGTSSTDTQYF
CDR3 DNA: TGTGCCAGCAGCCAAGATTTCGGGACATCGAGCACAGATACGCAGTATTTT

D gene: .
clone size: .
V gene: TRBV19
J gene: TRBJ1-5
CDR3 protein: CASSIGGTPNQPQHF
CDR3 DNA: TGTGCCAGTAGTATTGGTGGCACGCCGAATCAGCCCCAGCATTTT

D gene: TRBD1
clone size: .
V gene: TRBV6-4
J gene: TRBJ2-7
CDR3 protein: CASSNPDRESYEQYF
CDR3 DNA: TGTGCCAGCAGTAACCCGGACAGGGAGTCCTACGAGCAGTACTTC

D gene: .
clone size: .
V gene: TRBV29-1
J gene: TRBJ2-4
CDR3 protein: CSVEDRQDIQYF
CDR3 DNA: TGCAGCGTTGAAGATCGTCAGGACATTCAGTACTTC

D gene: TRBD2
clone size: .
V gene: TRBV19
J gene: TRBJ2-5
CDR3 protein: CASSALTSGGLETQYF
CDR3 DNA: TGTGCCAGTAGTGCCTTGACTAGCGGGGGTTTAGAGACCCAGTACTTC

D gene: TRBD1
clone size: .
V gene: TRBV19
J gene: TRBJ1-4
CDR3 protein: CASSLTGSNEKLFF
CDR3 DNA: TGTGCCAGTAGTCTGACAGGGTCTAATGAAAAACTGTTTTTT

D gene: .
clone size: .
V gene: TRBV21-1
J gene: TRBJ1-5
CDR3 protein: CASIPGQGHQPQHF
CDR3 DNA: TGTGCCAGCATCCCGGGACAGGGGCATCAGCCCCAGCATTTT

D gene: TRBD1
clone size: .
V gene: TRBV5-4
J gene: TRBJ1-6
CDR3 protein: CASSGGLAGQGTSPLHF
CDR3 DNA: TGTGCCAGCAGCGGGGGTCTTGCGGGACAGGGTACTTCACCCCTCCACTTT

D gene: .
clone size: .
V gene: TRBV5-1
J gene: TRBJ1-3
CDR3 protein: CASSLTGSSGNTIYF
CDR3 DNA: TGCGCCAGCAGCCTAACAGGGAGCTCTGGAAACACCATATATTTT

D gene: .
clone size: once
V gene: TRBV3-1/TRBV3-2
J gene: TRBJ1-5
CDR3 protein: CASSQGVNQPQHF
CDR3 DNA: TGTGCCAGCAGCCAAGGAGTCAATCAGCCCCAGCATTTT

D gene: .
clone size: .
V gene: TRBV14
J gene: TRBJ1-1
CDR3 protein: CASSQFFSGATEAFF
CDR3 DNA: TGTGCCAGCAGCCAGTTTTTTTCAGGGGCGACTGAAGCTTTCTTT

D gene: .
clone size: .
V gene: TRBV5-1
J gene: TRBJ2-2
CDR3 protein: CASSLEGDTGELFF
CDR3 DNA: TGCGCCAGCAGCTTGGAAGGGGACACCGGGGAGCTGTTTTTT

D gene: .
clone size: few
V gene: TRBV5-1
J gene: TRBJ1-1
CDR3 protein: CASSHLAVNTEAFF
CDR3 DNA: TGCGCCAGCAGCCATCTGGCAGTTAACACTGAAGCTTTCTTT

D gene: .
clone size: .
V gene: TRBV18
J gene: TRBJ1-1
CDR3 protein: CASSPPAGLYTEAFF
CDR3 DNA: TGTGCCAGCTCACCACCTGCGGGACTTTACACTGAAGCTTTCTTT

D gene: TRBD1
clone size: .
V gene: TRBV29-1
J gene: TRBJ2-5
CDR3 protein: CSVLGAGGKDGTQYF
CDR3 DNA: TGCAGCGTGCTCGGAGCAGGGGGTAAGGACGGGACCCAGTACTTC

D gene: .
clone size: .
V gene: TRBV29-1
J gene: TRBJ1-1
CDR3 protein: CSGNQGNTEAFF
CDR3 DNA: TGCAGCGGGAACCAGGGGAACACTGAAGCTTTCTTT

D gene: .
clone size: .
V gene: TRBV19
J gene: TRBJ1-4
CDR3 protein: CATQNYGGSVGLFF
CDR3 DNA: TGTGCCACCCAGAACTACGGGGGTTCAGTCGGACTGTTTTTT

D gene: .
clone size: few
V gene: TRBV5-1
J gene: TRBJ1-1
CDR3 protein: CASSLDRSSTEAFF
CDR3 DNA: TGCGCCAGCAGCTTGGACAGATCGTCGACTGAAGCTTTCTTT

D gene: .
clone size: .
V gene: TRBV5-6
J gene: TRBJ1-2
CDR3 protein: CASSLVEPYNYGYTF
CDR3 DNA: TGTGCCAGCAGCTTGGTGGAGCCATATAACTATGGCTACACCTTC

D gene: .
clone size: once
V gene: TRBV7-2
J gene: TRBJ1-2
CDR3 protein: CASSSEGVYGYTF
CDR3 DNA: TGTGCCAGCAGCTCAGAAGGAGTTTACGGCTACACCTTC

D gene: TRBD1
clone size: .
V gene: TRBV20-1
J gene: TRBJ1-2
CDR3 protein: CSASGAGQGAGNYGYTF
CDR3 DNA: TGCAGTGCTAGTGGTGCGGGTCAGGGGGCGGGAAACTATGGCTACACCTTC

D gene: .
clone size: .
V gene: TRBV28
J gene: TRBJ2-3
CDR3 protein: CASTPGDHLTTDTQYF
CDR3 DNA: TGTGCCAGCACCCCCGGTGATCATCTTACCACAGATACGCAGTATTTT

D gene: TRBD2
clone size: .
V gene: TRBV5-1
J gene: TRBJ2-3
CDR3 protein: CASSPITSGGVTDTQYF
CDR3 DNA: TGCGCCAGCAGCCCAATAACTAGCGGGGGGGTCACAGATACGCAGTATTTT

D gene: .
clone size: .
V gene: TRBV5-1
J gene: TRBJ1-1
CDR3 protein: CASSSGTPNTEAFF
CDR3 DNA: TGCGCCAGCAGCTCCGGGACACCGAACACTGAAGCTTTCTTT

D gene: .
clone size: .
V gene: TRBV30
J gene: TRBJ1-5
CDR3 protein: CAWSVQEYSNQPQHF
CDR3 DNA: TGTGCCTGGAGTGTACAGGAATATAGCAATCAGCCCCAGCATTTT

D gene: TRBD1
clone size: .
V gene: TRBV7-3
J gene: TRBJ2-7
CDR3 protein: CASSLAPVTGFHYEQYF
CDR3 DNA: TGTGCCAGCAGCTTAGCCCCGGTGACAGGGTTTCACTACGAGCAGTACTTC

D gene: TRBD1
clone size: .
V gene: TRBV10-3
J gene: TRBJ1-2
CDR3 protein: CAATGGRSSNYGYTF
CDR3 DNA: TGTGCCGCGACAGGGGGCCGTTCGTCTAACTATGGCTACACCTTC